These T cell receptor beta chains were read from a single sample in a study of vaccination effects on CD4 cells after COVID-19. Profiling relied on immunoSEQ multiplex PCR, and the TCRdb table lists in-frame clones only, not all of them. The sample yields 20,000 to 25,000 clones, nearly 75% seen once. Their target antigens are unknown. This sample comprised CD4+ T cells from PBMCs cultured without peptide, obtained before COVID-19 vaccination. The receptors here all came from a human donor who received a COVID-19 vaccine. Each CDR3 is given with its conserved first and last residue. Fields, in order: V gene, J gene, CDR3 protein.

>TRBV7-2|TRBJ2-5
CASSSWGAPQETQYF
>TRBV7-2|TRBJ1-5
CASSLGQGSNQPQHF
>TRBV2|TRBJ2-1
CASSEARPLTGGGGNEQFF
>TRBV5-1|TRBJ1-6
CASSFGGTGDSPLHF
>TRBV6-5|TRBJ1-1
CASSYRQGLTEAFF
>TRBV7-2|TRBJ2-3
CASSFLTGVFTDTQYF
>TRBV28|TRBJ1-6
CASSLRGSYNSPLHF
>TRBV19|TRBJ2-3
CASSTRGDTQYF
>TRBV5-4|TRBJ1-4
CASSSGQAEKLFF
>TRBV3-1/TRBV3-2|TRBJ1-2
CASSQDGTGLYGYTF
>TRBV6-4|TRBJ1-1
CASYVGRETTEAFF
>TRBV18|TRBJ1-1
CASSPQVKNTEAFF
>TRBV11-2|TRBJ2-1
CASSSQPGLAGNEQFF
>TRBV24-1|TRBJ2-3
CATSDPSGTDTQYF
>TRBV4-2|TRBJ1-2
CASSQGNTKGYGYTF
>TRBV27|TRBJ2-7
CASRGRSYPYEQYF
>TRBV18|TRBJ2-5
CASSPSETQYF
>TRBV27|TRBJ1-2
CASSTGGRLGYTF
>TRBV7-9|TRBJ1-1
CASSPGGGQGARTEAFF
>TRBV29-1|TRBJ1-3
CSVAGGNSGNTIYF
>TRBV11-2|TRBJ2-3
CASSLLGGATQYF
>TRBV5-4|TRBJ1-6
CASSLVADNSPLHF
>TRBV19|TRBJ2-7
CASSRVPGQGAEQYF
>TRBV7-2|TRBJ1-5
CASSLAYRYSNQPQHF
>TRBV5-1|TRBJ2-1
CASSQNSGAAYNEQFF
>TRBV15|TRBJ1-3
CATSTGDVSGNTIYF
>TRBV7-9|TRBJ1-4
CASSETGGRNEKLFF
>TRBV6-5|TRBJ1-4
CASSYSGLRFNEKLFF
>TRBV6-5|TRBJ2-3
CASSQTPLPTDTQYF
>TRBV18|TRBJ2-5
CASSPRFGGAETQYF
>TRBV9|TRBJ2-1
CASSFSLGTGVYNEQFF
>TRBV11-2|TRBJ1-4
CASRPPGLYNEKLFF
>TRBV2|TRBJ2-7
CASQRGTDYEQYF
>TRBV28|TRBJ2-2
CASSQGGSAGELFF
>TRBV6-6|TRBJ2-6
CASSRLPGQGSGANVLTF
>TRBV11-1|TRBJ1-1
CASSFRRGTEAFF
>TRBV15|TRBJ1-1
CATSRGPAANTEAFF
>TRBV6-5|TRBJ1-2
CASSFPGSGYTF
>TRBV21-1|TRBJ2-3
CASSKPHTDTQYF
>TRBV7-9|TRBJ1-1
CASSPTYRGRNTEAFF
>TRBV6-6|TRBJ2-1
CASSTSGVYNEQFF
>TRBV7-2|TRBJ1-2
CASSLGRAVDGYTF
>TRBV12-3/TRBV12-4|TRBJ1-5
CASSSGGQPQHF
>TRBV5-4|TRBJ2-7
CASSPGTSREQYF
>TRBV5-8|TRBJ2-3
CASSLEGGQWSRPTDTQYF
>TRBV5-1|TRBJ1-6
CASSLTGHSPLHF
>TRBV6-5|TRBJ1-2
CASSSTGAGHGYTF
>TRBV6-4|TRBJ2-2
CASTLNVGRGELFF
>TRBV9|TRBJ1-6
CASSVDGSPNSPLHF
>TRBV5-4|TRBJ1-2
CASSRGGQSVNYGYTF
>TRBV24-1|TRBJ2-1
CATSDAGGAHSLNEQFF